These T cell receptor beta chains were read from a single sample in a study of Ad26.COV2.S vaccination and SARS-CoV-2 variants. Libraries were prepared by immunoSEQ multiplex PCR; TCRdb keeps only in-frame clonotypes and omits some of them. The sample lists roughly 500,000 clones; about 83% were seen once. The specimen comprised peripheral blood, sampled in a trial of Ad26.COV2.S vaccine versus placebo. The origin of the receptors is a person aged 18-60 years who received the Ad26.COV2.S COVID-19 vaccine or a placebo. CDR3s include the opening cysteine and the closing phenylalanine or tryptophan. Fields, in order: V gene, clone size, J gene, D gene, CDR3 protein, CDR3 DNA. A D gene is named only where the DNA matches it firmly. Clone size is given for some rows only: seen once, a few or many times, or a class if the clone is expanded.

V gene: TRBV7-9; clone size: .; J gene: TRBJ1-4; D gene: .; CDR3 protein: CASSPNYEKLFF; CDR3 DNA: TGTGCCAGCAGCCCGAACTATGAAAAACTGTTTTTT
V gene: TRBV5-4; clone size: .; J gene: TRBJ2-7; D gene: .; CDR3 protein: CASSLRNSYEQYF; CDR3 DNA: TGTGCCAGCAGCTTGCGGAACTCCTACGAGCAGTACTTC
V gene: TRBV2; clone size: .; J gene: TRBJ1-2; D gene: .; CDR3 protein: CASGWDIYGYTF; CDR3 DNA: TGTGCCAGCGGGTGGGACATATATGGCTACACCTTC
V gene: TRBV18; clone size: .; J gene: TRBJ2-5; D gene: .; CDR3 protein: CASSVQGKQETQYF; CDR3 DNA: TGTGCCAGCTCCGTACAAGGAAAACAAGAGACCCAGTACTTC
V gene: TRBV7-9; clone size: .; J gene: TRBJ1-1; D gene: .; CDR3 protein: CASSLVTGLGTEAFF; CDR3 DNA: TGTGCCAGCAGCTTAGTGACGGGCTTGGGCACTGAAGCTTTCTTT
V gene: TRBV6-1; clone size: .; J gene: TRBJ2-7; D gene: .; CDR3 protein: CASSDTGIYEQYF; CDR3 DNA: TGTGCCAGCAGTGATACAGGGATCTACGAGCAGTACTTC
V gene: TRBV2; clone size: .; J gene: TRBJ1-3; D gene: .; CDR3 protein: CASSPGTYGNTIYF; CDR3 DNA: TGTGCCAGCAGCCCCGGGACATACGGAAACACCATATATTTT
V gene: TRBV4-2; clone size: .; J gene: TRBJ2-1; D gene: TRBD2; CDR3 protein: CASSQGAGGLYNEQFF; CDR3 DNA: TGTGCCAGCAGCCAAGGAGCGGGAGGGCTATACAATGAGCAGTTCTTC
V gene: TRBV27; clone size: few; J gene: TRBJ1-6; D gene: .; CDR3 protein: CASKIQQASNSPLHF; CDR3 DNA: TGTGCCAGCAAAATACAACAGGCATCTAATTCACCCCTCCACTTT
V gene: TRBV29-1; clone size: .; J gene: TRBJ1-1; D gene: .; CDR3 protein: CSVAGTAEAFF; CDR3 DNA: TGCAGCGTTGCAGGGACGGCTGAAGCTTTCTTT
V gene: TRBV10-2; clone size: .; J gene: TRBJ2-7; D gene: .; CDR3 protein: CASSEGGSYEQYF; CDR3 DNA: TGCGCCAGCAGTGAAGGCGGCTCCTACGAGCAGTACTTC
V gene: TRBV7-2; clone size: .; J gene: TRBJ2-1; D gene: TRBD2; CDR3 protein: CASSRTSGAYNEQFF; CDR3 DNA: TGTGCCAGCAGCCGGACTAGCGGGGCCTACAATGAGCAGTTCTTC
V gene: TRBV4-3; clone size: few; J gene: TRBJ2-3; D gene: TRBD2; CDR3 protein: CASSQGSGGPTDTQYF; CDR3 DNA: TGCGCCAGCAGCCAAGGATCGGGGGGGCCCACAGATACGCAGTATTTT
V gene: TRBV4-3; clone size: .; J gene: TRBJ1-2; D gene: .; CDR3 protein: CASSQDWISYGYTF; CDR3 DNA: TGCGCCAGCAGCCAAGATTGGATTTCCTATGGCTACACCTTC
V gene: TRBV7-2; clone size: .; J gene: TRBJ1-2; D gene: TRBD1; CDR3 protein: CASSLGQGGYGYTF; CDR3 DNA: TGTGCCAGCAGCTTAGGCCAGGGGGGCTATGGCTACACCTTC
V gene: TRBV2; clone size: .; J gene: TRBJ1-2; D gene: .; CDR3 protein: CASHDVKRDYGYTF; CDR3 DNA: TGTGCCAGCCACGACGTGAAGCGGGACTATGGCTACACCTTC
V gene: TRBV27; clone size: once; J gene: TRBJ2-1; D gene: .; CDR3 protein: CASKRVSSYNEQFF; CDR3 DNA: TGTGCCAGCAAAAGGGTTAGCTCCTACAATGAGCAGTTCTTC
V gene: TRBV6-5; clone size: .; J gene: TRBJ1-1; D gene: .; CDR3 protein: CASSYSTQALLTEAFF; CDR3 DNA: TGTGCCAGCAGTTACTCGACGCAAGCATTACTCACTGAAGCTTTCTTT
V gene: TRBV27; clone size: .; J gene: TRBJ1-1; D gene: .; CDR3 protein: CASSLSGRVVATEAFF; CDR3 DNA: TGTGCCAGCAGTTTATCAGGGCGGGTCGTGGCCACTGAAGCTTTCTTT
V gene: TRBV9; clone size: .; J gene: TRBJ1-5; D gene: .; CDR3 protein: CASSLGANQPQHF; CDR3 DNA: TGTGCCAGCAGCCTCGGCGCCAATCAGCCCCAGCATTTT
V gene: TRBV5-4; clone size: .; J gene: TRBJ2-5; D gene: .; CDR3 protein: CASSLGGRVPQETQYF; CDR3 DNA: TGTGCCAGCAGCTTGGGTGGCAGGGTGCCGCAAGAGACCCAGTACTTC
V gene: TRBV5-1; clone size: few; J gene: TRBJ1-5; D gene: TRBD1; CDR3 protein: CASSLGGGDQPQHF; CDR3 DNA: TGCGCCAGCAGCTTGGGAGGGGGCGATCAGCCCCAGCATTTT
V gene: TRBV20-1; clone size: .; J gene: TRBJ1-4; D gene: TRBD1; CDR3 protein: CSASATGGRGNEKLFF; CDR3 DNA: TGCAGTGCGAGTGCGACAGGGGGAAGGGGTAATGAAAAACTGTTTTTT
V gene: TRBV7-2; clone size: .; J gene: TRBJ2-7; D gene: .; CDR3 protein: CASSLLGTYEQYF; CDR3 DNA: TGTGCCAGCAGCTTATTAGGAACCTACGAGCAGTACTTC
V gene: TRBV30; clone size: .; J gene: TRBJ2-1; D gene: .; CDR3 protein: CAWSRQSGEQFF; CDR3 DNA: TGTGCCTGGAGTAGGCAGTCGGGTGAGCAGTTCTTC
V gene: TRBV28; clone size: .; J gene: TRBJ2-6; D gene: .; CDR3 protein: CASGRTAGANVLTF; CDR3 DNA: TGTGCCAGCGGGAGAACGGCTGGGGCCAACGTCCTGACTTTC
V gene: TRBV28; clone size: .; J gene: TRBJ2-6; D gene: .; CDR3 protein: CASRLQVSGANVLTF; CDR3 DNA: TGTGCCAGCAGGCTACAGGTCTCTGGGGCCAACGTCCTGACTTTC
V gene: TRBV19; clone size: .; J gene: TRBJ2-3; D gene: TRBD2; CDR3 protein: CASSIGTAGDTQYF; CDR3 DNA: TGTGCCAGTAGTATCGGCACAGCGGGGGATACGCAGTATTTT
V gene: TRBV5-6; clone size: .; J gene: TRBJ2-7; D gene: TRBD1; CDR3 protein: CASSLGVRGNEQYF; CDR3 DNA: TGTGCCAGCAGCTTGGGAGTCAGGGGGAACGAGCAGTACTTC
V gene: TRBV28; clone size: .; J gene: TRBJ1-1; D gene: TRBD1; CDR3 protein: CASSLPGGIAFF; CDR3 DNA: TGTGCCAGCAGTTTACCAGGGGGCATCGCTTTCTTT
V gene: TRBV28; clone size: .; J gene: TRBJ2-1; D gene: TRBD2; CDR3 protein: CASTPRAGYNEQFF; CDR3 DNA: TGTGCCAGCACTCCGCGAGCGGGGTACAATGAGCAGTTCTTC
V gene: TRBV5-4; clone size: .; J gene: TRBJ2-1; D gene: TRBD1; CDR3 protein: CASSLVGTGVYNEQFF; CDR3 DNA: TGTGCCAGCAGCTTGGTAGGGACAGGGGTTTACAATGAGCAGTTCTTC
V gene: TRBV11-1; clone size: .; J gene: TRBJ1-5; D gene: .; CDR3 protein: CASSLDGGPNQPQHF; CDR3 DNA: TGTGCCAGCAGCTTAGACGGGGGGCCCAATCAGCCCCAGCATTTT
V gene: TRBV5-1; clone size: .; J gene: TRBJ2-3; D gene: TRBD2; CDR3 protein: CASSLAGTSGTDTQYF; CDR3 DNA: TGCGCCAGCAGCTTGGCCGGGACTAGCGGCACAGATACGCAGTATTTT
V gene: TRBV11-1; clone size: once; J gene: TRBJ2-7; D gene: .; CDR3 protein: CASSRQSQYEQYF; CDR3 DNA: TGTGCCAGCAGCCGACAGTCCCAATACGAGCAGTACTTC
V gene: TRBV2; clone size: .; J gene: TRBJ1-6; D gene: .; CDR3 protein: CASTLGVGVYNSPLHF; CDR3 DNA: TGTGCCAGCACCTTAGGGGTGGGGGTATATAATTCACCCCTCCACTTT
V gene: TRBV14; clone size: .; J gene: TRBJ2-2; D gene: TRBD2; CDR3 protein: CASSQDLAGVRTGELFF; CDR3 DNA: TGTGCCAGCAGCCAAGATCTAGCGGGAGTAAGAACCGGGGAGCTGTTTTTT
V gene: TRBV14; clone size: once; J gene: TRBJ2-5; D gene: TRBD2; CDR3 protein: CASSRGTSGTGTQYF; CDR3 DNA: TGTGCCAGCAGCCGTGGGACTAGCGGCACGGGGACCCAGTACTTC
V gene: TRBV4-3; clone size: .; J gene: TRBJ2-7; D gene: TRBD2; CDR3 protein: CASSLLAGGYEQYF; CDR3 DNA: TGCGCCAGCAGCCTATTAGCGGGAGGCTACGAGCAGTACTTC
V gene: TRBV3-1/TRBV3-2; clone size: .; J gene: TRBJ2-6; D gene: .; CDR3 protein: CASSLPGAGANVLTF; CDR3 DNA: TGTGCCAGCAGCCTTCCAGGCGCTGGGGCCAACGTCCTGACTTTC
V gene: TRBV5-5; clone size: .; J gene: TRBJ1-5; D gene: TRBD1; CDR3 protein: CASSFQYRGTADRDQPQHF; CDR3 DNA: TGTGCCAGCAGCTTCCAATACAGGGGGACCGCCGACCGGGATCAGCCCCAGCATTTT
V gene: TRBV7-2; clone size: .; J gene: TRBJ2-4; D gene: TRBD2; CDR3 protein: CASSPLEAGIQYIQYF; CDR3 DNA: TGTGCCAGCAGCCCCCTGGAAGCGGGAATACAGTACATTCAGTACTTC
V gene: TRBV7-2; clone size: once; J gene: TRBJ2-1; D gene: TRBD2; CDR3 protein: CASSFSGRGAYNEQFF; CDR3 DNA: TGTGCCAGCAGCTTTAGCGGGAGAGGCGCCTACAATGAGCAGTTCTTC
V gene: TRBV19; clone size: once; J gene: TRBJ2-3; D gene: .; CDR3 protein: CASKVQGSTDTQYF; CDR3 DNA: TGTGCCAGTAAGGTTCAGGGAAGCACAGATACGCAGTATTTT
V gene: TRBV5-1; clone size: .; J gene: TRBJ2-3; D gene: TRBD2; CDR3 protein: CASRAGARTDTQYF; CDR3 DNA: TGCGCCAGCAGAGCGGGAGCAAGGACAGATACGCAGTATTTT
V gene: TRBV5-1; clone size: .; J gene: TRBJ1-5; D gene: .; CDR3 protein: CASSLGDNSNQPQHF; CDR3 DNA: TGCGCCAGCAGCTTGGGGGACAATAGCAATCAGCCCCAGCATTTT
V gene: TRBV11-1; clone size: .; J gene: TRBJ2-2; D gene: TRBD1; CDR3 protein: CASSLARRTGGDGELFF; CDR3 DNA: TGTGCCAGCAGCTTAGCGCGAAGGACAGGGGGAGACGGGGAGCTGTTTTTT
V gene: TRBV28; clone size: many; J gene: TRBJ2-7; D gene: .; CDR3 protein: CASTSRYEQYF; CDR3 DNA: TGTGCCAGCACCAGTCGCTACGAGCAGTACTTC
V gene: TRBV18; clone size: .; J gene: TRBJ1-6; D gene: .; CDR3 protein: CASSPVLRNSPLHF; CDR3 DNA: TGTGCCAGCTCACCGGTTCTTAGGAATTCACCCCTCCACTTT
V gene: TRBV9; clone size: .; J gene: TRBJ2-5; D gene: .; CDR3 protein: CASSVGSGAIAETQYF; CDR3 DNA: TGTGCCAGCAGCGTAGGGTCGGGAGCCATTGCAGAGACCCAGTACTTC
V gene: TRBV19; clone size: .; J gene: TRBJ1-1; D gene: TRBD1; CDR3 protein: CASSLGTGGDEAFF; CDR3 DNA: TGTGCCAGTAGCCTCGGGACAGGGGGCGATGAAGCTTTCTTT
V gene: TRBV11-2; clone size: .; J gene: TRBJ1-6; D gene: .; CDR3 protein: CASSPSGSYNSPLHF; CDR3 DNA: TGTGCCAGCAGCCCCAGCGGATCCTATAATTCACCCCTCCACTTT
V gene: TRBV13; clone size: .; J gene: TRBJ1-6; D gene: .; CDR3 protein: CASSRGAESRGPLHF; CDR3 DNA: TGTGCCAGCAGCAGGGGGGCAGAGTCCCGCGGACCCCTCCACTTT
V gene: TRBV9; clone size: .; J gene: TRBJ2-7; D gene: .; CDR3 protein: CASSVDSYSYEQYF; CDR3 DNA: TGTGCCAGCAGCGTGGACAGTTACTCCTACGAGCAGTACTTC